This T cell receptor beta chain appears in the sequencing data of a study of patients and donors after allogeneic stem cell transplantation. TCRdb recomputed calls from the RT-PCR reads with MiXCR, one row per CDR3 protein. The table shows some 880,000 distinct CDR3 sequences, with roughly 17% occurring only once. This clonotype was obtained from a human donor who was either an allogeneic HSCT recipient or a stem cell or donor lymphocyte infusion donor (not recorded which). It is not recorded whose cells these are; they may come from a transplant donor. Sequenced input: blood, either unsorted or a sorted T cell fraction (not recorded which).

CDR3 nucleotide sequence: TGTGCCAGCAGCTTAAGAGGACTAGCGGGGGGGATCTCCTACAATGAGCAGTTCTTC. It codes for CASSLRGLAGGISYNEQFF. J is TRBJ2-1 and V is TRBV7-3, with 15 bases fitting TRBD2. J gave up 0 bases and V 1 base, and 4 bases lay outside the gene matches. The germline CDR1 and CDR2 sequences are SGHTA and FQGTGA. The CDR3 has 19 amino acids.